Listed here are 27 T cell receptor beta chains from one sample, sequenced in a study of blood T cell repertoires in COVID-19. Assay: immunoSEQ multiplex PCR; the TCRdb copy retains only in-frame clones and omits some. The data contain 90,000 to 120,000 clones, approximately 89% of them seen just once; the ten biggest clones take up 5.5% to 8%. The sequencing input was peripheral blood. All receptors come from a man between 50 and 59 years old with active or convalescent COVID-19.

Turning to this clone: One end of the junction does not line up with germline, which may come from a read error. The rearrangement joins TRBV28 to TRBJ1-1; D ambiguous. The CDR3 is made up of 12 amino acids. Germline loops: CDR1 MDHEN, CDR2 SYDVKM. This CDR3 is CASTRREADAFF. In DNA form, the CDR3 reads TGTGCCAGCACCAGAAGGGAGGCTGATGCTTTCTTT. The variable domain in full, with the rest retrieved from reference TRBV28 and TRBJ1-1, is DVKVTQSSRYLVKRTGEKVFLECVQDMDHENMFWYRQDPGLGLRLIYFSYDVKMKEKGDIPEGYSVSREKKERFSLILESASTNQTSMYLCASTRREADAFFGQGTRLTVV.

V usage is TRBV3-1 (or the pseudogene TRBV3-2) and J usage is TRBJ2-7; 8 nucleotides align to TRBD1. CDR1 LGHDT and CDR2 YNNKEL come from the germline V gene (reference sequence). J gave up 2 bases and V 5 bases, and 5 bases lay outside the gene matches. CDR3 size: 14 residues. This CDR3 is CASSNGQGPYEQYF. The CDR3 region has the DNA TGTGCCAGCAGCAACGGACAGGGTCCCTACGAGCAGTACTTC.

The chain uses TRBV25-1 and TRBJ1-2; D is undetermined. The CDR3 consists of 15 residues. The V gene's germline CDR1 is MGHDK and CDR2 SYGVNS. V lost 1 base, J lost 8 bases, and 17 bases lay in between. This chain's CDR3 is CASSEWRVGARGYTF. DNA for the CDR3: TGTGCCAGCAGTGAATGGAGGGTCGGCGCGCGAGGCTACACCTTC.

The chain is built from TRBV28 and TRBJ1-5; 7 nucleotides align to TRBD1. CDR3 size: 17 residues. The J segment lost 6 bases and the V segment lost 0 bases, leaving 11 bases of the junction unmatched. Germline assignment: CDR1 MDHEN and CDR2 SYDVKM. The CDR3 nucleotides read TGTGCCAGCAGTTTATGGGACATACAGGGGACAGCTCAGCCCCAGCATTTT. Its translation is CASSLWDIQGTAQPQHF.

This rearrangement joins TRBV6-5 to TRBJ2-2; TRBD2 aligns across 7 bases. J gave up 4 bases and V 6 bases, and 8 bases lay outside the gene matches. Looked up from germline, CDR1 is MNHEY and CDR2 is SVGAGI. The CDR3 covers 15 residues. DNA for the CDR3: TGTGCCAGCAGCGACGCGCGGGAGCTCACCGGGGAGCTGTTTTTT. Translation gives CASSDARELTGELFF.

This CDR3 reads CASSLAPMTSGQQFF. In DNA form, the CDR3 reads TGTGCCAGCAGCTTAGCGCCGATGACTAGCGGGCAGCAGTTCTTC. V usage is TRBV7-2 and J usage is TRBJ2-1; 10 bases fit TRBD2. Germline V gene data show CDR1 as SGHTA and CDR2 as FQGNSA. This CDR3 comprises 15 residues. V dropped 0 bases and J dropped 11; count of bases not matched to a gene: 7. Drawing the rest from reference TRBV7-2 and TRBJ2-1, the complete variable domain is GAGVSQSPSNKVTEKGKDVELRCDPISGHTALYWYRQSLGQGLEFLIYFQGNSAPDKSGLPSDRFSAERTGGSVSTLTIQRTQQEDSAVYLCASSLAPMTSGQQFFGPGTRLTVL.

The rearrangement joins TRBV10-2 to TRBJ1-6; D gene uncertain. CDR1 is WSHSY and CDR2 is SAAADI in the germline V gene. The CDR3 is made up of 13 amino acids. V was cut by 8 bases and J by 4 bases, with 9 bases left in between. The CDR3 spells CASQARYNSPLHF. The CDR3 DNA follows: TGCGCCAGCCAGGCCCGTTATAATTCACCCCTCCACTTT.

CDR3 bases: TGCAGCGCTCACGGGGAGACTAAAGGGTACAATGAGCAGTTCTTC. Translating gives CSAHGETKGYNEQFF. The chain employs TRBV29-1 and TRBJ2-1, with D maybe TRBD2 (5 bases). The CDR3 extends over 15 amino acids. Trimming left V 7 bases short and J 4 bases short, with 20 bases between. In germline, CDR1 is SQVTM, CDR2 ANQGSEA.

In this sample, this clone turned up once. The chain joins TRBV25-1 to TRBJ1-6, with D maybe TRBD1 (5 bases). Trimming took 3 bases from V and 7 from J, leaving 10 bases between them. The CDR3 is 14 residues long. Germline CDR1 reads MGHDK; CDR2 reads SYGVNS. CDR3 protein: CASSEGGRNSPLHF. In DNA, the CDR3 is TGTGCCAGCAGTGAGGGGGGACGAAATTCACCCCTCCACTTT.

V usage is TRBV7-2 and J usage is TRBJ2-7; 7 bases are a match to TRBD2. Unmatched junction bases numbered 5, after V lost 1 base and J lost 2 bases. The CDR3 is made up of 15 amino acids. Germline assignment: CDR1 SGHTA and CDR2 FQGNSA. The CDR3 sequence: CASSLVAGDPYEQYF. In DNA, the CDR3 is TGTGCCAGCAGCTTAGTGGCGGGAGATCCCTACGAGCAGTACTTC.

The V and J genes are TRBV5-1 and TRBJ1-2, with unresolved D. CDR3 size: 15 residues. Germline V CDR1 and CDR2: SGHRS, YFSETQ. The V end lost 0 bases, the J end lost 2 bases, and 11 bases lay between the germline ends. Written as DNA, the CDR3 is TGCGCCAGCAGCTTGGAGCCAATGGTCAACTATGGCTACACCTTC. It specifies CASSLEPMVNYGYTF.

This chain joins TRBV19 and TRBJ1-6; 7 bases map to TRBD1. The CDR3 consists of 13 residues. Trimming at V came to 6 bases and at J to 6 bases, leaving 2 bases not matched to a gene. Per germline, CDR1 LNHDA and CDR2 SQIVND (reference sequence). CDR3 in DNA: TGTGCCAGTAGAACAGGGGTTAATTCACCCCTCCACTTT. This gives the protein CASRTGVNSPLHF.

This chain joins TRBV7-6 and TRBJ1-5, with 7 bases identical to TRBD1. Germline V gene lookup returns CDR1 SGHVS and CDR2 FNYEAQ. V was clipped by 6 bases and J by 0 bases; unmatched bases: 8. The CDR3 extends over 16 amino acids. The CDR3 protein is CASSPMGQISNQPQHF. DNA of the CDR3: TGTGCCAGCAGTCCGATGGGACAGATTAGCAATCAGCCCCAGCATTTT.

This clone was seen once. The chain is built from TRBV10-3 and TRBJ2-7; 9 nucleotides match TRBD2. Trimming took 6 bases from V and 2 from J; bases not matched to a gene: 8. The CDR3 is 15 residues long. CDR1 and CDR2 (germline): ENHRY, SYGVKD. The CDR3 DNA reads TGTGCCATCAGATCTCTAGCGGGACAAACCTACGAGCAGTACTTC. Amino acid sequence: CAIRSLAGQTYEQYF.

V gene TRBV28 combines with J gene TRBJ2-1; 14 bases agree with TRBD2. Trimming took 6 bases from V and 9 from J; bases not matched to a gene: 7. The CDR3 is 15 residues long. The V gene's germline CDR1 is MDHEN and CDR2 SYDVKM. This chain's CDR3 is CASSLGLAGVGEQFF. The DNA for the CDR3 is TGTGCCAGCAGCTTGGGACTAGCGGGAGTAGGTGAGCAGTTCTTC.

V and J are TRBV10-3 and TRBJ1-5; 7 positions match TRBD1. The junction had 9 bases not matched to a gene; V was cut back by 4 bases and J by 3 bases. The CDR3 runs to 16 residues. Germline-derived CDR1 and CDR2 are ENHRY and SYGVKD. The DNA of the CDR3 is TGTGCCATCAGTGCGTCGAATAGGGGGCCCAATCAGCCCCAGCATTTT. Its protein is CAISASNRGPNQPQHF.

The rearrangement links TRBV19 to TRBJ2-1, with 7 bases that match TRBD2. Germline V lookup: CDR1 LNHDA, CDR2 SQIVND (reference sequence). CDR3 length: 13 residues. Losses at the gene ends were 4 bases for V and 9 bases for J; bases not matched to a gene: 6. In DNA form, the CDR3 reads TGTGCCAGTAGTACCCAAGCGGGACCTGAGCAGTTCTTC. Its protein product is CASSTQAGPEQFF.

The chain recombines TRBV5-1 with TRBJ2-3, with 11 nucleotides matching TRBD2. The junction had 3 bases not matched to a gene; V was cut back by 3 bases and J by 3 bases. Germline V gives CDR1 SGHRS, CDR2 YFSETQ. This CDR3 region has 15 residues. The CDR3 nucleotides read TGCGCCAGCAGCTCGGGGACTAGCGGAACAGATACGCAGTATTTT. As protein: CASSSGTSGTDTQYF.

As regards this clone: The junction differs from germline at one of its ends, possibly a read error. J is TRBJ2-7 and V is TRBV20-1; tentatively, D is TRBD2 (6 bases). Germline V CDR1 and CDR2: DFQATT, SNEGSKA (reference sequence). CDR3 length equals 9 residues. Written as DNA, the CDR3 is TGCAGTGCTAGCGGGAGTTTCAACTTC. Its protein is CSASGSFNF.

The V gene is TRBV7-2, the J gene TRBJ2-7; 7 positions agree with TRBD2. Germline CDR1 SGHTA, CDR2 FQGNSA. V was pared by 0 bases and J by 9 bases, with 8 bases of the junction left unmatched. This CDR3 spans 14 amino acids. The CDR3 bases are TGTGCCAGCAGCTTAGCGACCGCATGGGGGGGGCAGTACTTC. It yields the protein CASSLATAWGGQYF.

V and J are TRBV5-6 and TRBJ2-1; possible D gene TRBD1, 5 bases. V was clipped by 4 bases and J by 9 bases, with 14 bases between them. The CDR3 length is 13 residues. CDR1 SGHDT and CDR2 YYEEEE come from the germline V gene. This CDR3 is CASSLSGLGEQFF. The CDR3, as DNA: TGTGCCAGCAGCCTTTCAGGGCTAGGTGAGCAGTTCTTC.

This clone was found once. V gene TRBV30 combines with J gene TRBJ1-6; 8 nucleotides align to TRBD1. V lost 3 bases, J lost 7 bases, and 2 bases stayed unmatched. The CDR3 sequence is 13 residues long. Germline V gene data show CDR1 as GTSNPN and CDR2 as SVGIG (reference sequence). The CDR3 sequence is CAWRDRENSPLHF. DNA of the CDR3: TGTGCCTGGAGGGACAGGGAAAATTCACCCCTCCACTTT. Using reference TRBV30 and TRBJ1-6 for the parts outside the CDR3, the full variable domain is SQTIHQWPATLVQPVGSPLSLECTVEGTSNPNLYWYRQAAGRGLQLLFYSVGIGQISSEVPQNLSASRPQDRQFILSSKKLLLSDSGFYLCAWRDRENSPLHFGNGTRLTVT.

This clone was seen once. The chain links TRBV4-1 to TRBJ1-2; no reliable D call. The germline V gene encodes CDR1 MGHRA and CDR2 YSYEKL. V was cut by 0 bases and J by 5 bases, with 10 bases left in between. The CDR3 covers 14 residues. The CDR3 loop is CASSQETSGYGYTF. The CDR3 region has the DNA TGCGCCAGCAGCCAAGAGACCTCCGGGTATGGCTACACCTTC.

The J gene is TRBJ1-3, the V gene TRBV7-9; D is unresolved. The CDR3 has 14 residues. CDR1 SEHNR and CDR2 FQNEAQ come from the germline V gene (reference sequence). V was clipped by 5 bases and J by 1 base, with 9 bases between them. In DNA form, the CDR3 reads TGTGCCAGCAGCCAAGAAACATCTGGAAACACCATATATTTT. Amino acids: CASSQETSGNTIYF.

The J gene is TRBJ2-3, the V gene TRBV20-1; weak D call: TRBD2 (6 bases). Germline loops: CDR1 DFQATT, CDR2 SNEGSKA (reference sequence). Trimming stripped 4 bases from V and 10 bases from J, with 9 bases between. The CDR3 contains 10 residues. For the CDR3, the DNA is TGCAGTGCTACTAGCGTAGCGCAGTATTTT. Protein: CSATSVAQYF.

The gene calls are TRBV5-1 and TRBJ2-7; TRBD2 matches at 9 bases. J was trimmed by 4 bases and V by 0 bases; bases with no gene match: 5. CDR1 and CDR2 (germline): SGHRS, YFSETQ. The CDR3 extends over 15 amino acids. CDR3 amino acids: CASSLEVAGAYEQYF. In nucleotides, the CDR3 is TGCGCCAGCAGCTTGGAGGTAGCGGGAGCATACGAGCAGTACTTC.

This clone showed up just once. V is TRBV11-2 and J is TRBJ2-7, with TRBD2 matching 8 bases. The CDR3 is made up of 14 amino acids. Germline CDR1 reads SGHAT; CDR2 reads FQNNGV. Trimming took 5 bases from V and 0 from J; bases not matched to a gene: 3. CDR3 in amino acids: CASSLSGNSYEQYF. CDR3 nucleotide sequence: TGTGCCAGCAGCCTTAGCGGGAACTCCTACGAGCAGTACTTC.